The TCR beta chain described here comes from a study of blood T cell repertoires in COVID-19. Study-level information: Samples representing acute and convalescent COVID-19 were sourced from the United States, Italy and Spain.

A word on this clone: Other nucleotide sequences in the sample specify the same CDR3.

Original processing methods: Reference gene primer amplification gave nucleated cell count estimates. TCRdb's copy holds only in-frame clones and misses some; the assay was immunoSEQ multiplex PCR. From that table come the V and J calls and clone size; the DNA was used to work out D and trimming. The sample shows about 80,000 clones, around 80% of them seen only once. This CDR3 is 15 amino acids long. Germline trimming cut 5 bases from V and 2 bases from J; bases unmatched to any gene: 8. Germline-derived CDR1 and CDR2 are SGHRS and YFSETQ. The material sequenced was peripheral blood. The clonotype comes from a woman in her 70s with acute or convalescent COVID-19. This chain links TRBV5-1 with TRBJ2-7; TRBD1 aligns across 9 bases. CDR3: CASSAQTGGTYEQYF. The CDR3 DNA reads as TGCGCCAGCAGTGCTCAGACAGGGGGAACCTACGAGCAGTACTTC.